The entry below describes one T cell receptor (beta chain). TCRdb keeps only in-frame clones here, not all; method: immunoSEQ multiplex PCR. The sample has approximately 360,000 clones, over 75% seen once; the top ten hold about 2.1%. The data originate from a study of blood T cell repertoires in COVID-19. The study recruited people aged about 18 to 95 years across around 23 US areas. This receptor was obtained from a man aged 40-49 years in a cohort exposed to, infected with or recovered from COVID-19 (not recorded which). The sample comprised PBMCs or T cells enriched from blood (not recorded which).

Here the CDR3 DNA reads TGTGCCAGCAGTTTAGGCGTGTGGAGCGGGAGGGCCCCTAAGGCAAGGGAGCTGTTTTTT. Its protein product is CASSLGVWSGRAPKARELFF. J is TRBJ2-2 and V is TRBV27; 10 bases fit TRBD2. Germline V gives CDR1 MNHEY, CDR2 SMNVEV (reference sequence). Germline trimming cut 2 bases from V and 9 bases from J; bases unmatched to any gene: 21. The CDR3 loop spans 20 amino acids.